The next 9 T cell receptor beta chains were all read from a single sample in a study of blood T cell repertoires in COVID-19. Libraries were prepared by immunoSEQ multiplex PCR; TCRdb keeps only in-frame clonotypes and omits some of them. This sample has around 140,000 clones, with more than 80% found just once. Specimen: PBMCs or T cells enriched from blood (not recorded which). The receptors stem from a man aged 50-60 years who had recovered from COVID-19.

CDR3 in amino acids: CASSTGGTNEKLFF. Written as DNA, the CDR3 is TGTGCCAGTAGTACAGGGGGAACTAATGAAAAACTGTTTTTT. The V call is TRBV19, the J call TRBJ1-4, with 7 bases matching TRBD1. The CDR3 consists of 14 residues. Trimming at V came to 4 bases and at J to 1 base, leaving 0 bases not matched to a gene. Germline-derived CDR1 and CDR2 are LNHDA and SQIVND (reference sequence).

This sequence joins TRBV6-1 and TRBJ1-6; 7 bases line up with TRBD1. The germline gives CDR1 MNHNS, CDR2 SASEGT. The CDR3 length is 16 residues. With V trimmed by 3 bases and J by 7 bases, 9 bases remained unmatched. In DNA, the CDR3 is TGTGCCAGCAGTGACCCCGGACAGGCCTTGAATTCACCCCTCCACTTT. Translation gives CASSDPGQALNSPLHF.

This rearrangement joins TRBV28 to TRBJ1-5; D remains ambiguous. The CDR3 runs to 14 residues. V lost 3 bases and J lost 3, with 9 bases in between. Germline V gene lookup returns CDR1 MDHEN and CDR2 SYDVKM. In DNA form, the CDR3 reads TGTGCCAGCAGTTTTCGGGTTCACAATCAGCCCCAGCATTTT. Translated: CASSFRVHNQPQHF.

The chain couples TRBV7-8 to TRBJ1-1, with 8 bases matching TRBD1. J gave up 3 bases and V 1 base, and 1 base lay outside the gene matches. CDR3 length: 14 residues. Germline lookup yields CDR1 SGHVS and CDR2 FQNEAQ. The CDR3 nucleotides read TGTGCCAGCAGCTTAGACAGGGGGGACACTGAAGCTTTCTTT. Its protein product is CASSLDRGDTEAFF.

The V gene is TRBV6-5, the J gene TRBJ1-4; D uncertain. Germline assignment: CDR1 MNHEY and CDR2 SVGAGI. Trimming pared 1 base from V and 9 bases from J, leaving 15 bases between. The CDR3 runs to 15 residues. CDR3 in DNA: TGTGCCAGCAGTTACTTTCCCCTGGGCACCAAAAAACTGTTTTTT. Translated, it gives CASSYFPLGTKKLFF.

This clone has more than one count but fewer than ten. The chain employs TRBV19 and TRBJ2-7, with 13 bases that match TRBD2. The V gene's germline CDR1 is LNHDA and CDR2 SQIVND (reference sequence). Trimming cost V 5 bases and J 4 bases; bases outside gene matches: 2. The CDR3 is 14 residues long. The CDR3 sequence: CASSPGLAGYEQYF. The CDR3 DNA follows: TGTGCCAGTAGTCCGGGACTAGCGGGGTACGAGCAGTACTTC. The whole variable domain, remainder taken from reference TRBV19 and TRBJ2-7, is DGGITQSPKYLFRKEGQNVTLSCEQNLNHDAMYWYRQDPGQGLRLIYYSQIVNDFQKGDIAEGYSVSREKKESFPLTVTSAQKNPTAFYLCASSPGLAGYEQYFGPGTRLTVT.

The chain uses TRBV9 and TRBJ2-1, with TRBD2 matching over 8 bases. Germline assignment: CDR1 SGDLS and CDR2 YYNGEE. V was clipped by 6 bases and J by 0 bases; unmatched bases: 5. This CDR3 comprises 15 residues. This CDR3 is CASTRGGNSYNEQFF. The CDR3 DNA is TGTGCCAGCACACGGGGGGGCAACTCCTACAATGAGCAGTTCTTC.

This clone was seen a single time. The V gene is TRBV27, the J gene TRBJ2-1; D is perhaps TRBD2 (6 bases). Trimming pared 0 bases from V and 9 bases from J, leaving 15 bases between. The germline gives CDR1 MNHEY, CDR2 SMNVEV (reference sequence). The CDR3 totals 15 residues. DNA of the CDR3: TGTGCCAGCAGTTTATCGCATGTGGCGGGACCTGAGCAGTTCTTC. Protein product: CASSLSHVAGPEQFF.

CDR3 bases: TGTGCCAGCAGCGTGGAAGGACAGAAAGCTTTCTTT. This encodes CASSVEGQKAFF. The chain recombines TRBV9 with TRBJ1-1; D possibly corresponds to TRBD1 (6 bases). Germline CDR1 reads SGDLS; CDR2 reads YYNGEE. The CDR3 covers 12 residues. V was trimmed by 2 bases and J by 9 bases, leaving 11 bases between them.